These 19 T cell receptor beta chains share one sample of origin, sequenced in a study of cytomegalovirus exposure and HLA in healthy donors. Use of 60 Vbeta and 13 Jbeta primers characterized the PCR. Assay used: immunoSEQ multiplex PCR; TCRdb lists only in-frame clones, some missing. Of 100,000 to 150,000 clones detected, around 80% appear once; the ten largest clones hold approximately 1.5%. Sequencing used PBMCs. The receptors come from a woman under 30 in good health and CMV-seronegative.

The chain has TRBV4-1 and TRBJ2-7; D unresolved. CDR3 size: 12 residues. The V and J ends lost 1 base and 8 bases respectively, with 9 bases between them. Germline V lookup: CDR1 MGHRA, CDR2 YSYEKL. CDR3 amino acids: CASSQVPGKQYF. CDR3 sequence (DNA): TGCGCCAGCAGCCAAGTTCCCGGTAAGCAGTACTTC.

In its sample, this clone was seen a few times. The rearrangement links TRBV6-4 to TRBJ2-3; 8 nucleotides align to TRBD1. Germline V gene data show CDR1 as MRHNA and CDR2 as SNTAGT. CDR3 length equals 14 residues. V lost 4 bases, J lost 1 base, and 1 base stayed unmatched. The CDR3 region is CASSATGGTDTQYF. DNA for the CDR3: TGTGCCAGCAGTGCGACAGGGGGCACAGATACGCAGTATTTT.

This rearrangement joins TRBV29-1 to TRBJ2-5; 9 bases map to TRBD1. Germline V gene sequence: CDR1 SQVTM, CDR2 ANQGSEA. V gave up 2 bases and J gave up 3 bases; unmatched junction bases: 7. The CDR3 length is 15 residues. CDR3 nucleotide sequence: TGCAGCGTTGAACCCCCGGGACAGGGAAAAGAGACCCAGTACTTC. Encoded protein: CSVEPPGQGKETQYF.

The V gene is TRBV7-2, the J gene TRBJ1-1, with D unclear. Germline lookup yields CDR1 SGHTA and CDR2 FQGNSA. The CDR3 runs 13 residues. V was clipped by 5 bases and J by 0 bases, with 7 bases between them. The CDR3 is CASSPFLNTEAFF. The CDR3 nucleotides are TGTGCCAGCAGCCCCTTCCTGAACACTGAAGCTTTCTTT.

V usage is TRBV25-1 and J usage is TRBJ2-1; tentatively, D is TRBD1 (5 bases). CDR1 is MGHDK, CDR2 SYGVNS, per germline. This CDR3 region has 14 residues. Trimming removed 3 bases from V and 6 bases from J, with 12 bases in between. This chain's CDR3 is CASSEEGAGNEQFF. The CDR3 DNA follows: TGTGCCAGCAGTGAGGAAGGGGCCGGCAATGAGCAGTTCTTC. Combining the CDR3 with reference TRBV25-1 and TRBJ2-1 gives the whole variable domain EADIYQTPRYLVIGTGKKITLECSQTMGHDKMYWYQQDPGMELHLIHYSYGVNSTEKGDLSSESTVSRIRTEHFPLTLESARPSHTSQYLCASSEEGAGNEQFFGPGTRLTVL.

The CDR3 spells CASSEDRGREKLFF. The CDR3, as DNA: TGTGCCAGCAGTGAGGACAGGGGGCGAGAAAAACTGTTTTTT. The genes are TRBV6-1 and TRBJ1-4; the match to TRBD1 covers 11 bases. V shed 3 bases and J 8 bases; nucleotides not matched to a gene: 2. The CDR3 is 14 amino acids. Looked up from germline, CDR1 is MNHNS and CDR2 is SASEGT.

The sample holds one count of this clone. The gene calls are TRBV18 and TRBJ1-5; D may be TRBD1 (5 bases). CDR3 size: 14 residues. From germline, CDR1 is KGHSH and CDR2 LQKENI. V was shortened by 3 bases and J by 4 bases, with 10 bases between the two germline ends. CDR3 amino acids: CASSPRQSNQPQHF. The DNA for the CDR3 is TGTGCCAGCTCACCGAGACAGAGTAATCAGCCCCAGCATTTT.

In regard to this clone: The same CDR3 also results from other DNA sequences found in this sample. This chain uses TRBV15 with TRBJ2-5; no reliable D call. The length of the CDR3 is 13 residues. The ends were cut back, 4 bases at V and 5 bases at J, with 11 bases in the middle. CDR1 and CDR2 from the germline V gene are LNHNV and YYDKDF (reference sequence). CDR3 DNA sequence: TGTGCCACCAGCATTAGAGGTGGGGAGACCCAGTACTTC. Its protein is CATSIRGGETQYF.

V is TRBV5-4 and J is TRBJ2-7; 7 bases align to TRBD2. With V trimmed by 2 bases and J by 2 bases, 7 bases remained unmatched. Germline CDR1 and CDR2: SGHNT and YYREEE (reference sequence). This CDR3 contains 15 residues. The CDR3: CASSFIGGKPYEQYF. The CDR3 DNA sequence: TGTGCCAGCAGCTTCATCGGGGGGAAGCCCTACGAGCAGTACTTC.

The chain links TRBV7-2 to TRBJ2-7; 12 positions agree with TRBD2. The CDR3 length is 15 residues. The junction had 4 bases not matched to a gene; V was cut back by 3 bases and J by 4 bases. Germline V CDR1 and CDR2: SGHTA, FQGNSA. This CDR3 is CASSFGLAGIYEQYF. CDR3 sequence (DNA): TGTGCCAGCAGCTTCGGACTAGCGGGAATTTACGAGCAGTACTTC.

This clone has more than one count but fewer than ten. The chain couples TRBV5-4 to TRBJ1-1; 12 bases fit TRBD1. V trimming: 5 bases; J trimming: 5 bases; junction bases outside the gene matches: 7. Germline V gene data show CDR1 as SGHNT and CDR2 as YYREEE (reference sequence). This CDR3 is 15 amino acids long. The CDR3 coding sequence is TGTGCCAGCAGTTCCCCGGGACAGGGGGCTACTGAAGCTTTCTTT. Its translation is CASSSPGQGATEAFF.

The chain recombines TRBV12-5 with TRBJ1-4; 10 bases map to TRBD1. The CDR3 extends over 15 amino acids. CDR1 LGHNT and CDR2 FRNRAP come from the germline V gene. With 1 base clipped from V and 6 bases from J, the junction kept 2 bases outside the gene matches. The CDR3 bases are TGTGCTAGTGGTTTGGGACAGGGGGCGTATGAAAAACTGTTTTTT. Translating gives CASGLGQGAYEKLFF.

The chain recombines TRBV5-1 with TRBJ1-3, with TRBD1 as a possible D gene (5 bases). The CDR3 has 17 amino acids. Germline CDR1 is SGHRS and CDR2 is YFSETQ. Trimming removed 3 bases from V and 0 bases from J, with 16 bases in between. Here the CDR3 reads CASSWRRGETSGNTIYF. CDR3 bases: TGCGCCAGCAGCTGGAGGCGGGGGGAGACCTCTGGAAACACCATATATTTT.

The chain uses TRBV4-2 and TRBJ2-1; D is possibly TRBD2 (6 bases). This CDR3 is 15 amino acids long. Germline assignment: CDR1 LGHNA and CDR2 YNFKEQ. Trimming removed 0 bases from V and 0 bases from J, with 6 bases in between. CDR3 protein: CASSQDGSSYNEQFF. As DNA, the CDR3 is TGTGCCAGCAGCCAAGACGGGAGCTCCTACAATGAGCAGTTCTTC.

CDR3 protein: CASSLQTANIQYF. The CDR3 nucleotides read TGTGCCAGCAGCTTGCAGACAGCGAACATTCAGTACTTC. The J gene is TRBJ2-4, the V gene TRBV5-6; possibly TRBD1 for D (5 bases). V was shortened by 1 base and J by 7 bases, with 9 bases between the two germline ends. The CDR3 runs 13 residues. Germline CDR1 is SGHDT and CDR2 is YYEEEE.

The chain combines TRBV6-5 with TRBJ2-7, with 7 positions matching TRBD1. Germline CDR1 is MNHEY and CDR2 is SVGAGI. The length of the CDR3 is 15 residues. Unmatched junction bases numbered 11, after V lost 6 bases and J lost 3 bases. The CDR3 nucleotides are TGTGCCAGCAGCCTAGTCCCGGACAGGCGCTACGAGCAGTACTTC. Its translation: CASSLVPDRRYEQYF.

In its sample, this clone was seen a few times. The J gene is TRBJ1-4, the V gene TRBV7-2, with 7 bases fitting TRBD1. This CDR3 has 15 amino acids. V gave up 5 bases and J gave up 7 bases; unmatched junction bases: 10. Germline V CDR1 and CDR2: SGHTA, FQGNSA. In nucleotides, the CDR3 is TGTGCCAGCAGCGCACAGGGGTCGTTAGGTGAAAAACTGTTTTTT. It yields the protein CASSAQGSLGEKLFF. Full variable domain (remainder filled in from reference TRBV7-2 and TRBJ1-4): GAGVSQSPSNKVTEKGKDVELRCDPISGHTALYWYRQSLGQGLEFLIYFQGNSAPDKSGLPSDRFSAERTGGSVSTLTIQRTQQEDSAVYLCASSAQGSLGEKLFFGSGTQLSVL.

This sequence joins TRBV7-2 and TRBJ2-7; D gene unclear. V gave up 2 bases and J gave up 3 bases, with 5 bases separating them. Germline V gives CDR1 SGHTA, CDR2 FQGNSA. The CDR3 length is 12 residues. The CDR3 spells CASSLNLYEQYF. The CDR3 DNA follows: TGTGCCAGCAGCTTAAATCTCTACGAGCAGTACTTC.

The rearrangement uses TRBV2 and TRBJ2-3; TRBD2 agrees at 12 bases. The CDR3 is 15 amino acids. The germline gives CDR1 SNHLY, CDR2 FYNNEI. With V trimmed by 6 bases and J by 5 bases, 6 bases remained unmatched. CDR3 coding DNA: TGTGCCAGCAGATTGACTAGCGGGGGCCAAGATACGCAGTATTTT. Its translation: CASRLTSGGQDTQYF.